Below, 9 T cell receptor beta chains from the same sample are listed, as sequenced in a study of T cell repertoires in ileal Crohn's disease. Sequenced by immunoSEQ multiplex PCR; TCRdb stores in-frame clones only, minus some. The table shows 9,500 to 10,000 clones, with just over 75% occurring only once. The sample consisted of ileal tissue. Receptor source: an adult with Crohn's disease.

The rearrangement links TRBV7-2 to TRBJ1-1, with 8 bases lining up with TRBD1. The CDR3 is made up of 14 amino acids. Germline assignment: CDR1 SGHTA and CDR2 FQGNSA. With 0 bases clipped from V and 6 bases from J, the junction kept 3 bases outside the gene matches. CDR3 protein: CASSLALTGAEAFF. The CDR3 bases are TGTGCCAGCAGCTTAGCCCTGACAGGGGCTGAAGCTTTCTTT.

The DNA of the CDR3 is TGCAGCGTTGATAGGGGGCCCCAAGAGACCCAGTACTTC. As protein: CSVDRGPQETQYF. The rearrangement joins TRBV29-1 to TRBJ2-5, with 7 bases identical to TRBD1. With V trimmed by 3 bases and J by 1 base, 2 bases remained unmatched. This CDR3 has 13 residues. Per the germline V gene, CDR1 is SQVTM and CDR2 is ANQGSEA.

The chain is built from TRBV29-1 and TRBJ1-1; no clear D. Germline lookup yields CDR1 SQVTM and CDR2 ANQGSEA. The CDR3 is made up of 13 amino acids. Trimming cost V 4 bases and J 3 bases, with 12 bases left between them. The CDR3 spells CSVAGVADTEAFF. CDR3 nucleotide sequence: TGCAGCGTTGCCGGGGTTGCGGACACTGAAGCTTTCTTT.

V gene TRBV5-6 combines with J gene TRBJ1-5; no definite D call. The germline V gene encodes CDR1 SGHDT and CDR2 YYEEEE. This CDR3 is built from 15 residues. V was pared by 0 bases and J by 6 bases, with 13 bases between. The CDR3 protein is CASSLAYGGGQPQHF. Here the CDR3 DNA reads TGTGCCAGCAGCTTGGCCTATGGTGGCGGTCAGCCCCAGCATTTT.

V and J are TRBV18 and TRBJ2-3; D gene ambiguous. Germline CDR1 and CDR2: KGHSH and LQKENI. Trimming cost V 0 bases and J 0 bases, with 4 bases left between them. The CDR3 length is 14 residues. DNA of the CDR3: TGTGCCAGCTCACCACCGCGGAGCACAGATACGCAGTATTTT. Translation: CASSPPRSTDTQYF.

This chain joins TRBV19 and TRBJ2-7, with D maybe TRBD2 (5 bases). This CDR3 is 15 amino acids long. In germline, CDR1 is LNHDA, CDR2 SQIVND (reference sequence). V lost 0 bases to trimming and J lost 5 bases, with 14 bases between them. The chain's CDR3 is CASSIDQVFGDEQYF. The CDR3 nucleotides are TGTGCCAGTAGTATAGATCAAGTGTTCGGGGACGAGCAGTACTTC. The full variable domain, its missing parts supplied by reference TRBV19 and TRBJ2-7, is DGGITQSPKYLFRKEGQNVTLSCEQNLNHDAMYWYRQDPGQGLRLIYYSQIVNDFQKGDIAEGYSVSREKKESFPLTVTSAQKNPTAFYLCASSIDQVFGDEQYFGPGTRLTVT.

This clone came up once. The CDR3 coding sequence is TGCGCCAGCAGCCAAGAGCCCATGGGGGACAACTCCTACGAGCAGTACTTC. Translating it yields CASSQEPMGDNSYEQYF. This sequence joins TRBV4-3 and TRBJ2-7; a possible D gene is TRBD1 (6 bases). V was cut by 0 bases and J by 0 bases, with 15 bases left in between. Germline V CDR1 and CDR2: LGHNA, YSLEER. This CDR3 is built from 17 residues.

The V and J genes are TRBV2 and TRBJ1-2; 8 positions match TRBD1. The V segment lost 5 bases and the J segment 0 bases; nucleotides outside the gene matches: 5. This CDR3 is built from 15 residues. Germline V gene sequence: CDR1 SNHLY, CDR2 FYNNEI. The chain's CDR3 is CASSLEDRANYGYTF. The DNA of the CDR3 is TGTGCCAGCAGTTTAGAGGACAGGGCTAACTATGGCTACACCTTC.

The chain joins TRBV5-1 to TRBJ1-2; 10 bases line up with TRBD1. Germline assignment: CDR1 SGHRS and CDR2 YFSETQ. With V trimmed by 0 bases and J by 3 bases, 5 bases remained unmatched. This CDR3 contains 16 residues. The CDR3 DNA reads TGCGCCAGCAGCTTGGCTTGGGACAGGGGATACTATGGCTACACCTTC. As protein: CASSLAWDRGYYGYTF.